This T cell receptor (beta chain) was recovered during a study of follicular helper T cells after annual influenza vaccination. General study results and limits: Successive annual vaccinations recalled a recurrent oligoclonal ICOS+CD38+ cTfh response with influenza-specific clonotypes.

Time point indicated: 2014-2015 season, pre-vaccination. Concerning this clone itself: Its antigen is undetermined.

Only in-frame clones appear in the TCRdb table, and some are missing; sequencing was by immunoSEQ multiplex PCR. Found here are approximately 30,000 clones, about four fifths of them singletons; the top ten hold 1% to 1.5%. Per germline, CDR1 SQVTM and CDR2 ANQGSEA. The CDR3 has 15 amino acids. V shed 2 bases, J shed 3 bases, and the junction held 6 bases outside the gene matches. Here the sequenced sample was CXCR5+ CD38- circulating T follicular helper cells from blood, taken on the day of influenza vaccination. Subset indicated: circulating Tfh, non-naive CD4+CXCR5+PD-1+ (ICOS+CD38+ or ICOS-CD38-). The V call is TRBV29-1, the J call TRBJ2-7, with TRBD2 matching 11 bases. This clonotype was sampled from an adult who received the influenza vaccine. CDR3 protein: CSVEISGTSGYEQYF. Written as DNA, the CDR3 is TGCAGCGTTGAAATATCAGGGACTAGCGGCTACGAGCAGTACTTC.